Presented here are 12 T cell receptor beta chains from one specimen sequenced in a study of control samples from healthy donors and cancer patients. Some clones are missing from TCRdb's copy, which holds only in-frame ones; the method was immunoSEQ multiplex PCR. Of 94,000 or so clones listed, around 85% were seen once; the top ten hold under 50%. Sequenced input: PBMCs. The receptors were gathered from a man aged 65 to 85 with lung cancer.

The chain couples TRBV7-9 to TRBJ2-3; D gene unclear. The CDR3 totals 14 residues. Germline loops: CDR1 SEHNR, CDR2 FQNEAQ (reference sequence). Deletions cut 4 bases from V and 0 bases from J, with 8 bases between. The CDR3 region is CASSSTQSTDTQYF. The CDR3, as DNA: TGTGCCAGCAGCTCGACCCAGAGCACAGATACGCAGTATTTT.

The chain employs TRBV7-9 and TRBJ1-2, with 9 bases fitting TRBD1. Losses at the gene ends were 5 bases for V and 4 bases for J; bases not matched to a gene: 11. The CDR3 length is 16 residues. The V gene's germline CDR1 is SEHNR and CDR2 FQNEAQ (reference sequence). The CDR3 sequence is CASSPPIGQGIYGYTF. In DNA, the CDR3 is TGTGCCAGCAGCCCCCCGATCGGACAGGGGATCTATGGCTACACCTTC.

The chain uses TRBV5-1 and TRBJ2-7; 13 nucleotides line up with TRBD2. The length of the CDR3 is 14 residues. The junction had 2 bases not matched to a gene; V was cut back by 7 bases and J by 1 base. Germline V gene lookup returns CDR1 SGHRS and CDR2 YFSETQ. CDR3 sequence reads: CASRTSGGSYEQYF. The CDR3 DNA sequence: TGCGCCAGCCGGACTAGCGGGGGATCCTACGAGCAGTACTTC.

The chain combines TRBV6-2 or TRBV6-3 with TRBJ2-1; D possibly corresponds to TRBD2 (6 bases). CDR1 MNHEY and CDR2 SVGEGT come from the germline V gene. V was trimmed by 5 bases and J by 4 bases, leaving 21 bases between them. CDR3 length: 17 residues. This CDR3 is CASSPPGLRADYNEQFF. In DNA form, the CDR3 reads TGTGCCAGCAGTCCGCCGGGACTGCGGGCGGATTACAATGAGCAGTTCTTC.

The V gene is TRBV27, the J gene TRBJ2-7; D is ambiguous. CDR3 length: 14 amino acids. Germline V gives CDR1 MNHEY, CDR2 SMNVEV (reference sequence). Trimming removed 4 bases at V and 2 bases at J, with 12 bases between. The CDR3 coding sequence is TGTGCCAGCAGTTCAGCCCTTGGGACCTACGAGCAGTACTTC. It codes for CASSSALGTYEQYF.

This rearrangement joins TRBV5-1 to TRBJ1-4; D is unclear. The V end lost 3 bases, the J end lost 2 bases, and 5 bases lay between the germline ends. CDR3 length equals 13 residues. Germline loops: CDR1 SGHRS, CDR2 YFSETQ. CDR3 in amino acids: CASSSLTNEKLFF. CDR3 sequence (DNA): TGCGCCAGCAGCTCCCTTACTAATGAAAAACTGTTTTTT.

This clone has more than one count but fewer than ten. CDR3 sequence: CASSFPGRYYGYTF. In DNA, the CDR3 is TGTGCCAGCAGTTTTCCGGGACGGTACTATGGCTACACCTTC. The gene calls are TRBV28 and TRBJ1-2, with D perhaps matching TRBD1 (5 bases). The CDR3 totals 14 residues. Germline CDR1 is MDHEN and CDR2 is SYDVKM. With 3 bases removed from V and 3 bases from J, the gap between germline ends came to 11 bases.

The chain has TRBV29-1 and TRBJ1-2; D is unclear. V was shortened by 5 bases and J by 2 bases, with 18 bases between the two germline ends. Germline assignment: CDR1 SQVTM and CDR2 ANQGSEA. The CDR3 has 15 amino acids. Written as DNA, the CDR3 is TGCAGCGTTCCCGCATCCCTTTCAGCCAACTATGGCTACACCTTC. Its translation: CSVPASLSANYGYTF.

The rearrangement uses TRBV6-2 or TRBV6-3 and TRBJ2-7; D unclear. The V end lost 0 bases, the J end lost 0 bases, and 6 bases lay between the germline ends. Germline CDR1 reads MNHEY; CDR2 reads SVGEGT. This CDR3 comprises 14 residues. The CDR3 nucleotides read TGTGCCAGCAGTTACTCGGCAGTCTCCTACGAGCAGTACTTC. Protein sequence: CASSYSAVSYEQYF.

This clone was observed once. The chain recombines TRBV27 with TRBJ1-4; 8 nucleotides agree with TRBD1. The trim removed 5 bases at V and 10 bases at J, leaving 12 bases unmatched. Per germline, CDR1 MNHEY and CDR2 SMNVEV (reference sequence). The CDR3 sequence is 15 residues long. DNA for the CDR3: TGTGCCAGCAGTACCACAGGGGGTCACATCGGAAAACTGTTTTTT. Residues: CASSTTGGHIGKLFF.

The chain couples TRBV5-1 to TRBJ2-5, with 7 bases lining up with TRBD1. Germline CDR1 is SGHRS and CDR2 is YFSETQ. The ends lost 5 bases at V and 2 bases at J; junction bases unmatched: 6. The CDR3 totals 14 residues. This CDR3 reads CASRMTGRQETQYF. CDR3 bases: TGCGCCAGCAGGATGACAGGGCGGCAAGAGACCCAGTACTTC.

This chain uses TRBV15 with TRBJ1-4; 8 nucleotides line up with TRBD1. Looked up from germline, CDR1 is LNHNV and CDR2 is YYDKDF (reference sequence). This CDR3 contains 14 residues. V shed 9 bases and J 8 bases; nucleotides not matched to a gene: 11. The CDR3 bases are TGTGCCACACAACAGGGACAGGCCACCGAAAAACTGTTTTTT. Residues: CATQQGQATEKLFF.